The T cell receptor (beta chain) under discussion was sequenced for a study of T cells in Graves' hyperthyroidism and ophthalmopathy. A note on this clonotype: Its antigen is currently unknown.

If no ophthalmopathy progression occurred within 18 months, Graves' hyperthyroidism was stable. Regarding the study as a whole: Ophthalmopathy onset followed model prediction by a median roughly 6.5 months. Peripheral blood also featured most of the thyroid clonotypes expanded above 0.001.

The CDR3 has 16 amino acids. The germline V gene encodes CDR1 LGHNA and CDR2 YNFKEQ. V lost 3 bases, J lost 5 bases, and 12 bases stayed unmatched. TCR beta CDR3 region amplification was performed from RNA transcripts. First-round RT-PCR with HTBI primers amplified the TCR CDR3 region. TCRdb fed the multiplex PCR reads into MiXCR, producing one record per CDR3 protein. The table shows roughly 580,000 distinct CDR3 sequences, with approximately 44% occurring only once. The chain has TRBV4-2 and TRBJ2-7, with 8 bases that match TRBD1. Sequencing was done on a sample of peripheral blood or thyroid tissue (not recorded which). This clonotype was sampled from a woman aged 18-29 years with Graves' hyperthyroidism. CDR3 loop: CASSHSTGGFPHEQYF. CDR3 in DNA: TGTGCCAGCAGCCATAGTACAGGGGGATTCCCCCACGAGCAGTACTTC.